The TCR beta chain under discussion was sequenced for a study of response to subunit inactivated influenza vaccine. The study's findings and limits: The authors proposed limited new T cell recruitment per seasonal influenza vaccination.

Comments on this clonotype: Its specificity is unknown.

TCRdb passed the RT-PCR reads through MiXCR, listing each CDR3 protein once. The data contain under 200,000 distinct CDR3 sequences, roughly a tenth of them singletons. The CDR3 length is 16 residues. The V segment lost 4 bases and the J segment 7 bases; nucleotides outside the gene matches: 12. CDR1 is SGHVS, CDR2 FQNEAQ, per germline. The sample in question was non-naive T cells sorted from PBMCs, obtained roughly 46 days after vaccination. The sequence came from a man in his forties or fifties who received an inactivated influenza vaccine. J is TRBJ2-1 and V is TRBV7-8, with 8 bases fitting TRBD2. The CDR3 DNA reads as TGTGCCAGCAGCTCCCTAACGGGCGGGAGGTTGAATGAGCAGTTCTTC. The encoded protein is CASSSLTGGRLNEQFF.